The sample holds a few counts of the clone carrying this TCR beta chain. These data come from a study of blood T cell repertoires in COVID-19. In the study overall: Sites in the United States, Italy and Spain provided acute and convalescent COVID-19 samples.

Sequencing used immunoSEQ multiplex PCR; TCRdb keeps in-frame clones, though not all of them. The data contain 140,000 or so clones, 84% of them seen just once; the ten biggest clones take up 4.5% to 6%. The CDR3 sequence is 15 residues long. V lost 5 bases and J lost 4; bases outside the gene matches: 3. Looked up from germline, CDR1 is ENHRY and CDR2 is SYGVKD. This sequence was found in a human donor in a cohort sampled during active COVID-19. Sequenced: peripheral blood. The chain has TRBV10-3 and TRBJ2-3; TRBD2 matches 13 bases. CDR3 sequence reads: CAISTSGGAPDTQYF. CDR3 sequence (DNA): TGTGCCATCAGTACTAGCGGGGGGGCCCCAGATACGCAGTATTTT.